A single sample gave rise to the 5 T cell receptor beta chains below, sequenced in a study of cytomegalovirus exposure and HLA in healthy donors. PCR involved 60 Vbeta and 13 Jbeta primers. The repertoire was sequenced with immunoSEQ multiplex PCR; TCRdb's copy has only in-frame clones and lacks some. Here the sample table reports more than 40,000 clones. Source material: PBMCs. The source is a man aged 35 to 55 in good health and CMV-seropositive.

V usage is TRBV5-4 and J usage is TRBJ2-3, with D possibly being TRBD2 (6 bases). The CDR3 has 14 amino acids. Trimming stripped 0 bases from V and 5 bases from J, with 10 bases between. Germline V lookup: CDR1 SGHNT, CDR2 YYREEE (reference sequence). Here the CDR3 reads CASSLEASEDTQYF. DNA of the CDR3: TGTGCCAGCAGCTTGGAAGCTAGCGAAGATACGCAGTATTTT.

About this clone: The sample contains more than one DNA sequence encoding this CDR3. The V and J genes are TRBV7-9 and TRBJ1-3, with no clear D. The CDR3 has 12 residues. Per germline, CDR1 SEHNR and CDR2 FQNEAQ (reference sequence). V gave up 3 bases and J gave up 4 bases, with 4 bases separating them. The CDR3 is CASSFSGNTIYF. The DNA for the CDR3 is TGTGCCAGCAGCTTCTCCGGAAACACCATATATTTT.

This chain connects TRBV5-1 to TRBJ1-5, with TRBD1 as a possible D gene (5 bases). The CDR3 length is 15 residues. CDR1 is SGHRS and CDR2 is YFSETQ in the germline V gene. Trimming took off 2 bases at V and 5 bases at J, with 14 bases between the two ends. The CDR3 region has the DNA TGCGCCAGCAGCTTCAACGGTGGGGCCGATCAGCCCCAGCATTTT. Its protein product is CASSFNGGADQPQHF.

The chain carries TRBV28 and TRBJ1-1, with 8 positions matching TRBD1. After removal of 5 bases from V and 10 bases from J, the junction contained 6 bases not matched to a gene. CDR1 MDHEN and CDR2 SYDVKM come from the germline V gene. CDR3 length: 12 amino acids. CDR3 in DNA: TGTGCCAGCAGTACCCCGACAGGGGCAGCTTTCTTT. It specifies CASSTPTGAAFF.

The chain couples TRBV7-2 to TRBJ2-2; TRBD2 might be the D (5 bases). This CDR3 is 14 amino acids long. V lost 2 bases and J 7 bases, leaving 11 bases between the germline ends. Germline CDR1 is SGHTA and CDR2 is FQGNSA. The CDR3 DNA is TGTGCCAGCAGCTTACGACGGGGTGGCGGGGAGCTGTTTTTT. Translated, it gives CASSLRRGGGELFF.